Below are 22 T cell receptor beta chains sequenced from a single sample in a study of blood T cell repertoires in COVID-19. Profiled with immunoSEQ multiplex PCR; TCRdb holds only in-frame clones, not every one. The sample has more than 350,000 clones, around 87% seen once. The specimen sequenced was peripheral blood. Receptors were obtained from a woman aged 30 to 39 with COVID-19, enrolled during active disease.

This clone was observed a single time. The chain couples TRBV6-4 to TRBJ2-1; tentative D call: TRBD2 (5 bases). The CDR3 has 14 residues. Germline-derived CDR1 and CDR2 are MRHNA and SNTAGT. Trimming removed 5 bases at V and 3 bases at J, with 11 bases between. The CDR3 DNA sequence: TGTGCCAGCAGTCCACTAGGAGACTACAATGAGCAGTTCTTC. It encodes CASSPLGDYNEQFF.

The CDR3 DNA follows: TGCGCCAGCAGCCGAGTACAGGGGGGTACTGAAGCTTTCTTT. Protein: CASSRVQGGTEAFF. This chain joins TRBV4-1 and TRBJ1-1, with 8 bases aligning to TRBD1. The J segment lost 5 bases and the V segment lost 4 bases, leaving 6 bases of the junction unmatched. The CDR3 consists of 14 residues. Germline values: CDR1 MGHRA, CDR2 YSYEKL.

The chain joins TRBV5-1 to TRBJ1-4; 9 bases match TRBD1. With V trimmed by 4 bases and J by 6 bases, 16 bases remained unmatched. In germline, CDR1 is SGHRS, CDR2 YFSETQ. The length of the CDR3 is 18 residues. CDR3: CASSPTQRGTGTYEKLFF. As DNA, the CDR3 is TGCGCCAGCAGCCCGACCCAACGCGGGACAGGGACTTATGAAAAACTGTTTTTT.

The CDR3 loop reads CASSTYPPYRGYGYTF. CDR3 bases: TGTGCCAGCAGCACCTACCCCCCGTACAGGGGCTATGGCTACACCTTC. J is TRBJ1-2 and V is TRBV21-1; the DNA was not used to check the table's D call, TRBD1. TRBV21-1 is a pseudogene. The CDR3 sequence is 16 residues long.

The rearrangement joins TRBV5-1 to TRBJ1-1; D ambiguous. The CDR3 has 14 residues. Germline lookup yields CDR1 SGHRS and CDR2 YFSETQ. Between the trimmed V and J ends, which lost 1 base and 3 bases, there was a span of 10 bases. The CDR3 sequence is CASSLLGDYTEAFF. In DNA, the CDR3 is TGCGCCAGCAGCTTGCTGGGAGATTACACTGAAGCTTTCTTT.

V is TRBV5-1 and J is TRBJ2-3, with a possible D match to TRBD1 (5 bases). Germline V gene data show CDR1 as SGHRS and CDR2 as YFSETQ. The CDR3 runs 15 residues. V was trimmed by 2 bases and J by 3 bases, leaving 13 bases between them. CDR3 loop: CASSLSPGRTDTQYF. Written as DNA, the CDR3 is TGCGCCAGCAGCTTATCCCCAGGGCGAACAGATACGCAGTATTTT.

The genes are TRBV28 and TRBJ1-5; D is unresolved. CDR3 length: 16 residues. Trimming removed 1 base at V and 5 bases at J, with 15 bases between. Germline V gene data show CDR1 as MDHEN and CDR2 as SYDVKM. CDR3 nucleotide sequence: TGTGCCAGCAGTTTATTCCCCCCAGACGGGGATCAGCCCCAGCATTTT. This sequence encodes CASSLFPPDGDQPQHF.

V usage is TRBV6-1 and J usage is TRBJ2-7; D possibly corresponds to TRBD1 (5 bases). CDR3 length: 14 residues. Per the germline V gene, CDR1 is MNHNS and CDR2 is SASEGT. Trimming stripped 1 base from V and 2 bases from J, with 9 bases between. The CDR3 protein is CASSEEAGPYEQYF. The CDR3 bases are TGTGCCAGCAGTGAAGAGGCAGGGCCCTACGAGCAGTACTTC.

The chain has TRBV27 and TRBJ1-2, with 7 positions matching TRBD1. CDR1 is MNHEY, CDR2 SMNVEV, per germline (reference sequence). The junction had 9 bases not matched to a gene; V was cut back by 4 bases and J by 7 bases. The CDR3 spans 14 residues. The CDR3 spells CASSSRTGQRGYTF. DNA for the CDR3: TGTGCCAGCAGTTCCAGGACAGGTCAACGTGGCTACACCTTC.

This chain links TRBV28 with TRBJ2-6; TRBD2 matches 9 bases. The germline V gene encodes CDR1 MDHEN and CDR2 SYDVKM. The CDR3 is 22 amino acids. The trim removed 4 bases at V and 0 bases at J, leaving 19 bases unmatched. CDR3 DNA sequence: TGTGCCAGCAGTTATATATCGGGGGAGGCTAGCGGGACTCCCTCTGGGGCCAACGTCCTGACTTTC. Translation: CASSYISGEASGTPSGANVLTF.

V is TRBV5-4 and J is TRBJ2-7; 7 bases agree with TRBD1. The germline V gene encodes CDR1 SGHNT and CDR2 YYREEE (reference sequence). Unmatched junction bases numbered 5, after V lost 0 bases and J lost 2 bases. CDR3 length equals 15 residues. CDR3 loop: CASSLATGAPYEQYF. The CDR3 region has the DNA TGTGCCAGCAGCTTGGCCACAGGGGCTCCCTACGAGCAGTACTTC. Filled out from reference TRBV5-4 and TRBJ2-7, the complete variable domain reads ETGVTQSPTHLIKTRGQQVTLRCSSQSGHNTVSWYQQALGQGPQFIFQYYREEENGRGNFPPRFSGLQFPNYSSELNVNALELDDSALYLCASSLATGAPYEQYFGPGTRLTVT.

This clone is a singleton in its sample. The genes are TRBV10-3 and TRBJ2-7; D gene unclear. V was shortened by 6 bases and J by 4 bases, with 10 bases between the two germline ends. The CDR3 contains 12 residues. Germline V lookup: CDR1 ENHRY, CDR2 SYGVKD. This CDR3 is CAISQSGYEQYF. The CDR3 DNA reads as TGTGCCATCAGCCAATCGGGTTACGAGCAGTACTTC.

The chain carries TRBV19 and TRBJ2-2, with 12 bases identical to TRBD2. With V trimmed by 5 bases and J by 4 bases, 8 bases remained unmatched. This CDR3 comprises 17 residues. Germline V gene lookup returns CDR1 LNHDA and CDR2 SQIVND (reference sequence). CDR3 nucleotide sequence: TGTGCCAGTAGTTGGGGGGCGACTAGCGGGAGCACCGGGGAGCTGTTTTTT. Translation: CASSWGATSGSTGELFF.

The rearrangement joins TRBV5-5 to TRBJ2-3; 7 bases match TRBD1. This CDR3 is 18 amino acids long. V lost 4 bases, J lost 3 bases, and 17 bases stayed unmatched. The germline gives CDR1 SGHKS, CDR2 YYEKEE (reference sequence). In DNA form, the CDR3 reads TGTGCCAGCAGCCCCCAGGGGGTATTTATAGTGGAGACAGATACGCAGTATTTT. This encodes CASSPQGVFIVETDTQYF.

Only one count was recorded for this clone. The V call is TRBV2, the J call TRBJ1-2; D call uncertain. From germline, CDR1 is SNHLY and CDR2 FYNNEI. The CDR3 sequence is 14 residues long. With 5 bases removed from V and 1 base from J, the gap between germline ends came to 11 bases. CDR3 nucleotide sequence: TGTGCCAGCAGTCGCCAGGCCTTTAACTATGGCTACACCTTC. This translates into CASSRQAFNYGYTF.

The chain combines TRBV4-1 with TRBJ2-2; 10 positions match TRBD1. The CDR3 covers 16 residues. Germline V gene data show CDR1 as MGHRA and CDR2 as YSYEKL. Germline trimming cut 4 bases from V and 5 bases from J; bases unmatched to any gene: 7. The CDR3 DNA follows: TGCGCCAGCAGCCTGGGACAGGGGACGATTACCGGGGAGCTGTTTTTT. Protein sequence: CASSLGQGTITGELFF.

The chain joins TRBV19 to TRBJ2-3; 8 bases agree with TRBD1. Trimming took 3 bases from V and 8 from J; bases not matched to a gene: 10. The CDR3 is 15 residues long. Germline CDR1 LNHDA, CDR2 SQIVND (reference sequence). The CDR3 nucleotides are TGTGCCAGTAGTATGCCCTCCGGGACAGGTTTTACGCAGTATTTT. It specifies CASSMPSGTGFTQYF.

The rearrangement joins TRBV7-2 to TRBJ1-4; the match to TRBD1 covers 8 bases. CDR1 and CDR2 (germline): SGHTA, FQGNSA. The CDR3 length is 15 residues. V was clipped by 5 bases and J by 3 bases; unmatched bases: 5. In nucleotides, the CDR3 is TGTGCCAGCAGCCCACAGACAGGGGCTAATGAAAAACTGTTTTTT. This encodes CASSPQTGANEKLFF.

This clone was picked up one time. This CDR3 reads CASSRRGDKNIQYF. The DNA for the CDR3 is TGTGCCAGCAGCCGTAGGGGTGACAAAAACATTCAGTACTTC. The chain employs TRBV7-2 and TRBJ2-4; possibly TRBD1 for D (5 bases). Germline values: CDR1 SGHTA, CDR2 FQGNSA. The CDR3 covers 14 residues. Trimming pared 5 bases from V and 3 bases from J, leaving 11 bases between.

The rearrangement uses TRBV2 and TRBJ1-2; D gene uncertain. V was clipped by 4 bases and J by 6 bases, with 3 bases between them. There are 10 residues in the CDR3. Germline CDR1 SNHLY, CDR2 FYNNEI. The CDR3 region is CASSGNGYTF. In DNA, the CDR3 is TGTGCCAGCAGTGGTAATGGCTACACCTTC.

The V call is TRBV15, the J call TRBJ2-3, with D unresolved. V was cut by 6 bases and J by 5 bases, with 12 bases left in between. CDR1 LNHNV and CDR2 YYDKDF come from the germline V gene (reference sequence). The CDR3 consists of 13 residues. CDR3 DNA: TGTGCCACCAGTTCCCCCCTCGGAGATACGCAGTATTTT. Translated, it gives CATSSPLGDTQYF.

Here the CDR3 reads CASSQEGRAADTQYF. The CDR3 DNA reads as TGTGCCAGCAGCCAGGAAGGGAGGGCCGCAGATACGCAGTATTTT. The rearrangement joins TRBV3-1 (or the pseudogene TRBV3-2) to TRBJ2-3; TRBD2 matches 7 bases. With 3 bases clipped from V and 4 bases from J, the junction kept 7 bases outside the gene matches. The CDR3 consists of 15 residues. Per the germline V gene, CDR1 is LGHDT and CDR2 is YNNKEL (reference sequence).